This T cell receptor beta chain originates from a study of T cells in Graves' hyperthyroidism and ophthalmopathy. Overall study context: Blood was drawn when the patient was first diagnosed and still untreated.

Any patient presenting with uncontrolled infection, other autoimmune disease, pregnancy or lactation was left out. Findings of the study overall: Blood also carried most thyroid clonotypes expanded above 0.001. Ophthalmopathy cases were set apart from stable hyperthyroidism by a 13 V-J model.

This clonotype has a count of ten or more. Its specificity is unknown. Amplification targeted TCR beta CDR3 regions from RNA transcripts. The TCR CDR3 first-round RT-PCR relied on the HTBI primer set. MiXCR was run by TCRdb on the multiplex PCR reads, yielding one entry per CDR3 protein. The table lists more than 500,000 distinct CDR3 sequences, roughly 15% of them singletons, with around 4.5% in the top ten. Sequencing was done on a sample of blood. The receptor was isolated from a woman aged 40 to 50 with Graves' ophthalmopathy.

CDR3 sequence: CASSPEGNTIYF. CDR3 DNA: TGCGCCAGCAGCCCTGAAGGAAACACCATATATTTT. This sequence joins TRBV5-1 and TRBJ1-3; D is uncertain. The CDR3 runs to 12 residues. With 4 bases removed from V and 4 bases from J, the gap between germline ends came to 6 bases. The germline V gene has CDR1 SGHRS and CDR2 YFSETQ. Supplemented by reference TRBV5-1 and TRBJ1-3, the full variable domain reads KAGVTQTPRYLIKTRGQQVTLSCSPISGHRSVSWYQQTPGQGLQFLFEYFSETQRNKGNFPGRFSGRQFSNSRSEMNVSTLELGDSALYLCASSPEGNTIYFGEGSWLTVV.